This TCR beta chain was obtained from a study of T-cell memory formation after mild COVID-19. The study's findings and limits: Clones shrinking between day 15 and 85 showed a balanced CD4/CD8 split, and those that grew later tilted toward CD4+. Clones which contracted sat mainly in CM and EM if CD4+, and in EMRA if CD8+. Certain responding clones were present in pre-infection memory, suggesting participation of cross-reactive memory. Second-wave clones reaching peak frequency on day 37 lacked confirmed SARS-CoV-2 specificity.

TCRdb passed the 5' RACE reads through MiXCR, listing each CDR3 protein once. The table lists approximately 430,000 distinct CDR3 sequences, less than 25% of them singletons. As for this clonotype: The antigen remains undetermined.

Germline CDR1 is SGHRS and CDR2 is YFSETQ. Trimming cost V 4 bases and J 5 bases, with 6 bases left between them. This CDR3 has 11 amino acids. The gene calls are TRBV5-1 and TRBJ1-1, with a possible D match to TRBD1 (5 bases). Sequenced material: PBMCs or a T cell subset sorted from them (not recorded which). This TCR was recovered from an adult woman who had mild COVID-19 (a few samples of this study predate the infection). Cell type and time point are not known. CDR3 loop: CASSKGTEAFF. The CDR3 nucleotides are TGCGCCAGCAGCAAGGGGACTGAAGCTTTCTTT. Complete variable domain (other parts from reference TRBV5-1 and TRBJ1-1): KAGVTQTPRYLIKTRGQQVTLSCSPISGHRSVSWYQQTPGQGLQFLFEYFSETQRNKGNFPGRFSGRQFSNSRSEMNVSTLELGDSALYLCASSKGTEAFFGQGTRLTVV.